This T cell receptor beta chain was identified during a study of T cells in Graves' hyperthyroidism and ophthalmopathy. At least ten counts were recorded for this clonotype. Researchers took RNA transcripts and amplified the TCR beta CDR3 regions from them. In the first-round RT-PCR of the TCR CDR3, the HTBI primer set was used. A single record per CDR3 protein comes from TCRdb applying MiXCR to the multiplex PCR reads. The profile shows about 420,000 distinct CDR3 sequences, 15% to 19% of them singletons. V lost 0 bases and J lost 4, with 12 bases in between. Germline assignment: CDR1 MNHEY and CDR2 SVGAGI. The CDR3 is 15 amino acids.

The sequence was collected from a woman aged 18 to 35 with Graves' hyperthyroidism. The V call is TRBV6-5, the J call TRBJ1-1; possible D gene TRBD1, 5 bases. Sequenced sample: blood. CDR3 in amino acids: CASSYSSGRGTEAFF. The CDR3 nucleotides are TGTGCCAGCAGTTACTCTTCAGGGCGAGGCACTGAAGCTTTCTTT.